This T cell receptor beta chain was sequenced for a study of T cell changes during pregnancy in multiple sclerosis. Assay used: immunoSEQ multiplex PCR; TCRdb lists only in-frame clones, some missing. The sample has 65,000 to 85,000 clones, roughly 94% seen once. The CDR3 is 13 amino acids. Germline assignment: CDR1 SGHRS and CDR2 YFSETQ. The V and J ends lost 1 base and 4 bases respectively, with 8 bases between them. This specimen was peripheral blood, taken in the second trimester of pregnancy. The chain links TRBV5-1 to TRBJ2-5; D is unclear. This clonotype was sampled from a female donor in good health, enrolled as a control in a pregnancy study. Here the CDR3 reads CASSLLNGETQYF. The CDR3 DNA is TGCGCCAGCAGCTTGTTGAACGGAGAGACCCAGTACTTC.